This T cell receptor beta chain was observed in a study of blood T cells in healthy people across ages. The length of the CDR3 is 14 residues. Trimming shortened V by 1 base and J by 4 bases, and 10 bases separated the two germline ends. Germline V gene data show CDR1 as SGHTA and CDR2 as FQGNSA. This clonotype was picked up many times. Samples each had at least 5.5 micrograms of total RNA extracted. Then a second PCR, running roughly 6 to 12 cycles, was carried out with a sample-barcoded 5' primer and a J-beta primer mix. In TCRdb, the 5' RACE reads were re-called with MiXCR into one record per CDR3 protein. This table holds around 1.7 million distinct CDR3 sequences, 25% to 30% found once.

The clonotype was recovered from a woman younger than 45 in good health. The sample taken for sequencing was blood. The chain uses TRBV7-2 and TRBJ2-5; a possible D gene is TRBD2 (6 bases). In DNA, the CDR3 is TGTGCCAGCAGCTTAGGGGGAGGAGGAGAGACCCAGTACTTC. It specifies CASSLGGGGETQYF. Variable domain in full (rest from reference TRBV7-2 and TRBJ2-5): GAGVSQSPSNKVTEKGKDVELRCDPISGHTALYWYRQSLGQGLEFLIYFQGNSAPDKSGLPSDRFSAERTGGSVSTLTIQRTQQEDSAVYLCASSLGGGGETQYFGPGTRLLVL.